The T cell receptor beta chain under discussion was sequenced for a study of T-cell reconstitution after alpha-beta-depleted transplantation in children. Study results and limitations: Surviving recipient T cells and thymic progenitors produced the high day-60 TCRbeta diversity seen in some patients.

A library of TCRbeta sequences, prepared with unique molecular identifiers, was generated. TCRdb redid the calling of the PCR reads with MiXCR, one entry per CDR3 protein. The sample lists a few hundred thousand distinct CDR3 sequences, 27% occurring once. This clonotype was counted between two and nine times. Its specificity is unknown. The CDR3 runs to 15 residues. Germline-derived CDR1 and CDR2 are SGHRS and YFSETQ. Trimming pared 5 bases from V and 5 bases from J, leaving 19 bases between. The chain has TRBV5-1 and TRBJ2-5; perhaps TRBD1 as D (5 bases). The sample here was PBMCs, taken before TCRalphabeta/CD19-depleted stem cell transplant. The clonotype comes from a boy less than two years old with Wiskott-Aldrich syndrome, due to receive a stem cell transplant. In DNA, the CDR3 is TGCGCCAGCAGTTTCACAGGTGTCTTTTCGGAGACCCAGTACTTC. This encodes CASSFTGVFSETQYF.